A selection of T cell receptor beta chains follows, all from one sample in a study of blood T cell repertoires in COVID-19. The data were produced by immunoSEQ multiplex PCR, yet TCRdb's version contains in-frame clones alone and is incomplete. Altogether over 250,000 clones are present, about four fifths being singletons, with the ten largest covering about 1.6%. The sample comprised peripheral blood. The receptors originated from a human donor with COVID-19, enrolled during active disease. The donor label of this sample is uncertain. Each CDR3 is given without its conserved first and last residue. Fields, in order: V gene, CDR3 protein.

>TRBV7-3
ASRPSGTYEQY
>TRBV5-8
ASSLHRGQGENYGYT
>TRBV24-1
ATSVTGGTDTQY
>TRBV3-1/TRBV3-2
ASSQEMAGAYNEQF
>TRBV15
ATSRVRGSTGELF
>TRBV27
ASSLAGFYGYT
>TRBV10-3
AISEGGGGDQPQH
>TRBV27
ASSLTAGQGDEKLF
>TRBV28
ASSLRARETQY
>TRBV6-2/TRBV6-3
ASSGHRPGSRGEKLF
>TRBV5-6
ASSLAGEGTEAF
>TRBV2
ASSETQGSFAGYT
>TRBV30
AWCPGTSADTQY
>TRBV6-6
ASSFGGTGRVD
>TRBV4-3
ASSQTLAGVENEQY
>TRBV5-5
ASSTGQGPADTQY
>TRBV9
ASSVDGTSIYEQY
>TRBV24-1
ATSDLQKGNTDTQY
>TRBV30
AWSVQIGFLGQF
>TRBV7-8
ASSLAGLNEQF
>TRBV7-7
ASSPDSHEQF
>TRBV27
ASRHHQGTVGELF
>TRBV7-2
AGSGVGNEQF
>TRBV2
ASRTGSGNYGYT
>TRBV9
ASSQERGGSNEKLF
>TRBV18
ASSLGQGPDTQY
>TRBV29-1
SVEEAYLYGYT
>TRBV5-5
ASTPVALQETQY
>TRBV5-1
AGWTSLSNEQF
>TRBV7-9
ASSLEGGGNQPQH
>TRBV5-5
ASSLTGDTEAF
>TRBV19
ASSNRPRSGFGYT
>TRBV7-3
ASSVPAGLAGGPDTGELF
>TRBV11-2
ASSSSGGGNTGELF
>TRBV27
ASSLEAGGLSTDTQY
>TRBV5-6
ASSYFNRGGNTEAF
>TRBV29-1
SVGLAGGPYEQY
>TRBV28
ASSLGQVNQPQH
>TRBV27
ASSPTGTGTYEQY
>TRBV5-1
ASSSPGGGAGGYT
>TRBV12-3/TRBV12-4
ASSFMAKNIQY
>TRBV9
ASSVFQGDEKLF
>TRBV7-3
ASSIDSKETQY
>TRBV6-2/TRBV6-3
ASSQGALYYEQY
>TRBV15
ATSMMASGAYNEQF